This T cell receptor (beta chain) was obtained from a study of early T cells in non-severe SARS-CoV-2 infection. Study findings and constraints: VDJdb-based annotation leaned toward anti-spike CD8 responses and missed private and CD4 specificities.

The CDR3 contains 14 residues. Trimming cost V 8 bases and J 1 base, with 15 bases left between them. The germline CDR1 and CDR2 sequences are MNHEY and SMNVEV (reference sequence). Each cDNA molecule carried a unique molecular identifier. Via MiXCR, TCRdb re-called the 5' RACE reads, giving one row per CDR3 protein. The sample has 48,000 or so distinct CDR3 sequences; more than 5.5% are singletons. As concerns this clonotype: Its antigen is still unknown.

This clonotype was obtained from an adult who was a healthcare worker with PCR-confirmed SARS-CoV-2 infection or an uninfected control (not recorded which). This rearrangement joins TRBV27 to TRBJ2-7; D perhaps matches TRBD1 (5 bases). Sequences were derived from whole blood, sampled at baseline. CDR3 nucleotides: TGTGCCAGCTCCTTCAGGGTCCCGTCCTACGAGCAGTACTTC. As protein: CASSFRVPSYEQYF.